This entry lists 3 T cell receptor beta chains sequenced from one sample in a study of shared clonotypes between healthy human individuals. The repertoire was sequenced with immunoSEQ multiplex PCR; TCRdb's copy has only in-frame clones and lacks some. This sample yields over a million clones, of which about 84% are seen a single time; about 0.52% belongs to the top ten. Input material: memory CD4+ T cells from PBMCs. The sample's subset: CD45RA-negative fraction. These receptors were obtained from a man younger than 35 in good health. Some clones in this sample may be carry-over from other donors' samples.

The J gene is TRBJ2-1, the V gene TRBV6-5, with 8 bases identical to TRBD1. Germline values: CDR1 MNHEY, CDR2 SVGAGI. The junction had 4 bases not matched to a gene; V was cut back by 1 base and J by 5 bases. There are 15 residues in the CDR3. CDR3 in DNA: TGTGCCAGCAGTTACTGGGGACAGGTGAACAATGAGCAGTTCTTC. Its protein is CASSYWGQVNNEQFF.

This chain joins TRBV6-5 and TRBJ1-2; D is unresolved. Germline CDR1 reads MNHEY; CDR2 reads SVGAGI. The CDR3 covers 14 residues. Trimming took 4 bases from V and 8 from J, leaving 17 bases between them. This CDR3 is CASSFSSLGRGYTF. The CDR3 DNA reads as TGTGCCAGCAGTTTTTCGTCCCTCGGGCGGGGCTACACCTTC.

The gene calls are TRBV5-1 and TRBJ1-1; tentatively, D is TRBD1 (5 bases). The CDR3 loop spans 13 amino acids. CDR1 is SGHRS and CDR2 is YFSETQ in the germline V gene. V was trimmed by 5 bases and J by 5 bases, leaving 13 bases between them. In nucleotides, the CDR3 is TGCGCCAGCAGTTTGAGGGCAGGGACTGAAGCTTTCTTT. As protein: CASSLRAGTEAFF.